Sequencing of this T cell receptor (beta chain) was carried out in a study of T cell responses to AZD1222 COVID-19 vaccine. Study findings and constraints: Every sample of the repertoires postdated the peak T cell response.

Profiling relied on immunoSEQ multiplex PCR, and the TCRdb table lists in-frame clones only, not all of them. The sample holds 80,000 or so clones; 70% to 90% are singletons and the top ten take about 10%. This CDR3 comprises 17 residues. Germline V CDR1 and CDR2: SNHLY, FYNNEI. Trimming removed 6 bases from V and 0 bases from J; junction bases left unmatched: 5. Of note for this clone: The antigen is not known.

The sequenced sample was peripheral blood, obtained 28 days after the second AZD1222 dose. This receptor was obtained from an adult who received the AZD1222 COVID-19 vaccine. The chain has TRBV2 and TRBJ2-1; 13 positions match TRBD2. Here the CDR3 reads CASRALAGGHSYNEQFF. As DNA, the CDR3 is TGTGCCAGCAGGGCACTAGCGGGGGGGCACTCCTACAATGAGCAGTTCTTC.